This T cell receptor beta chain was retrieved from a study of blood T cell repertoires in COVID-19. Looking at the study overall: Sources were T cells, B-cell-depleted T cells, or PBMCs; the material itself was cDNA or gDNA.

This table comes from immunoSEQ multiplex PCR, and its TCRdb copy is limited to in-frame clones, with some not included. The sample yields 300,000 to 400,000 clones, more than 75% seen once. This clone was picked up one time. The CDR3 consists of 14 residues. V lost 7 bases and J lost 5; bases outside the gene matches: 5. Germline V CDR1 and CDR2: MDHEN, SYDVKM. Sample: peripheral blood. The chain has TRBV28 and TRBJ1-4, with 9 nucleotides matching TRBD1. The sequence derives from a human donor in a cohort sampled during active COVID-19. CDR3 DNA: TGTGCCAGCACCCGGACAGGGGACAATGAAAAACTGTTTTTT. Residues: CASTRTGDNEKLFF.